This T cell receptor (beta chain) is from a study of T cell changes during pregnancy in multiple sclerosis. CDR3 length equals 17 residues. The germline V gene encodes CDR1 SEHNR and CDR2 FQNEAQ (reference sequence). J lost 6 bases, V lost 0 bases, and 9 bases had no gene match. The method was immunoSEQ multiplex PCR; TCRdb's version includes in-frame clones alone and lacks a portion of them. The sample contains about 50,000 clones, approximately 90% of which appear only once. The sequence was collected from a female donor with multiple sclerosis, enrolled in a pregnancy study. This material consisted of CD4+ T cells from peripheral blood mononuclear cells, taken after pregnancy. V and J are TRBV7-9 and TRBJ2-3, with 10 bases identical to TRBD2. The CDR3 here is CASSLAPSGRAADTQYF. DNA for the CDR3: TGTGCCAGCAGCTTAGCGCCGAGCGGGAGGGCCGCTGATACGCAGTATTTT.